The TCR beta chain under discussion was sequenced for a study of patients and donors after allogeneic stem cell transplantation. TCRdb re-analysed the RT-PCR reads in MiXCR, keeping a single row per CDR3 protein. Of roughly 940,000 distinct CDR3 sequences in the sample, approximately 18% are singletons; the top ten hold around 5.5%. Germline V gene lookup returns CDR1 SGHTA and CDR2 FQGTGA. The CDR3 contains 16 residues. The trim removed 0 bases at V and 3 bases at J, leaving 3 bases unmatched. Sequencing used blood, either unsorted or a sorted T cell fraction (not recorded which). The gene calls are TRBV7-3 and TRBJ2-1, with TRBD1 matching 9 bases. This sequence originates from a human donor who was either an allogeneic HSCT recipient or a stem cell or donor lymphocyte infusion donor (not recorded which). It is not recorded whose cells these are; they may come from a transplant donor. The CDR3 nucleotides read TGTGCCAGCAGCTTAACACAGGGGGCTAGCTACAATGAGCAGTTCTTC. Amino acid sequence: CASSLTQGASYNEQFF.